The sequence of this T cell receptor (beta chain) was determined in a study of identical twins. In TCRdb, the 5' RACE reads were re-called with MiXCR into one record per CDR3 protein. The sample has about 500,000 distinct CDR3 sequences; approximately 14% are singletons. This clonotype was seen only a few times. Its antigen is undetermined. Trimming shortened V by 5 bases and J by 8 bases, and 19 bases separated the two germline ends. The CDR3 is 15 residues long. Germline CDR1 is SEHNR and CDR2 is FQNEAQ (reference sequence). Overall study results and limits: Cross-sectional statistical analysis was relied on for the conclusions, without the same donors being followed. Abundant beta clonotypes from cord blood had fewer insertions, unlike memory repertoires, which showed none.

These records were also assigned to another study, of yellow fever vaccine responses in identical twins.

The clonotype originates from a woman aged 18-30 years in good health. Material for sequencing was CD4+ T cells sorted from blood. The chain couples TRBV7-9 to TRBJ2-1; D possibly corresponds to TRBD1 (6 bases). The CDR3 region has the DNA TGTGCCAGCAGCCCCTACCGGGACACTCGGTATGAGCAGTTCTTC. Translation: CASSPYRDTRYEQFF.